The 25 T cell receptor beta chains given below trace back to one sample, sequenced in a study of T cell clonality in common variable immunodeficiency. Using immunoSEQ multiplex PCR, the repertoire was profiled, and TCRdb retains in-frame clones only, with some absent. There are about 35,000 clones in the sample, none observed a single time. The sequenced sample consisted of peripheral blood mononuclear cells. These receptors were obtained from a person aged 18 to 75 in good health.

At least ten counts were recorded for this clone. The read ends 3 residues shy of where the CDR3 ends; the end is completed using the germline J gene. V and J are TRBV5-4 and TRBJ2-7; TRBD2 aligns across 8 bases. Germline CDR1 SGHNT, CDR2 YYREEE (reference sequence). The CDR3 consists of 15 residues. Trimming at V came to 4 bases and at J to 6 bases, leaving 12 bases not matched to a gene. The CDR3 bases that were read are TGTGCCAGCAGCCCTTTAACTAGCGGAGGGGGCGAG. It specifies CASSPLTSGGGE. The complete CDR3 reads CASSPLTSGGGEQYF.

This clone was seen ten or more times. The read is 3 residues too short to cover the CDR3 end, so that end is filled in from the germline J gene. This chain uses TRBV5-5 with TRBJ2-7, with D unclear. The CDR3 is made up of 11 amino acids. Germline V gene data show CDR1 as SGHKS and CDR2 as YYEKEE (reference sequence). V dropped 3 bases and J dropped 5 bases, with 6 bases sitting between them. Incomplete CDR3 DNA: TGTGCCAGCAGCTCCCCCAACGAG. Its protein is CASSSPNE. The whole CDR3 protein reads CASSSPNEQYF. Together with reference TRBV5-5 and TRBJ2-7, the CDR3 gives the full variable domain: DAGVTQSPTHLIKTRGQQVTLRCSPISGHKSVSWYQQVLGQGPQFIFQYYEKEERGRGNFPDRFSARQFPNYSSELNVNALLLGDSALYLCASSSPNEQYFGPGTRLTVT.

This clone was seen many times. Read coverage stops 3 residues before the CDR3 terminus; the germline J gene supplies the remainder. V gene TRBV5-1 combines with J gene TRBJ2-3; a weak D match, TRBD2 (6 bases). The CDR3 spans 15 residues. Trimming left V 4 bases short and J 2 bases short, with 14 bases between. Germline assignment: CDR1 SGHRS and CDR2 YFSETQ. CDR3 bases read: TGCGCCAGCAGCGGCTGGGTAGCGGTCACAGATACG. Its protein is CASSGWVAVTDT. From start to end, the CDR3 is CASSGWVAVTDTQYF.

This clone was found a few times. Read sequence stops 3 residues before the CDR3 end, and the germline J gene provides the missing end. The V and J genes are TRBV2 and TRBJ1-3; 10 nucleotides agree with TRBD1. The CDR3 sequence is 15 residues long. CDR1 is SNHLY, CDR2 FYNNEI, per germline. V dropped 10 bases and J dropped 2; count of bases not matched to a gene: 8. CDR3 region: CATKPGQGTGNTIYF. The sequenced part of the CDR3 DNA is TGTGCCACCAAACCGGGACAGGGGACTGGAAACACC.

This clone was found a few times. The CDR3 goes on 3 residues after the read ends, and that part is filled in from the germline J gene. This chain joins TRBV19 and TRBJ1-4; 7 bases align to TRBD1. CDR1 and CDR2 from the germline V gene are LNHDA and SQIVND (reference sequence). The CDR3 sequence is 15 residues long. CDR3 residues: CASSIVTGNNSPLFF. CDR3 DNA (partial): TGTGCCAGTAGTATCGTGACAGGGAATAATTCACCA.

This clone was counted at least ten times. The read is 3 residues too short to cover the CDR3 end, so that end is filled in from the germline J gene. This chain links TRBV7-9 with TRBJ1-2; 7 positions agree with TRBD1. From germline, CDR1 is SEHNR and CDR2 FQNEAQ (reference sequence). The CDR3 length is 12 residues. V was clipped by 5 bases and J by 7 bases; unmatched bases: 4. This chain's CDR3 is CASSPRQGGYTF. The covered CDR3 bases are TGTGCCAGCAGCCCGCGACAGGGTGGC.

This clone was counted many times. Coverage ceases 3 residues before the CDR3 finishes, and the germline J gene fills in the end. The V gene is TRBV2, the J gene TRBJ2-7; the D gene is possibly TRBD1 (6 bases). Germline V lookup: CDR1 SNHLY, CDR2 FYNNEI. CDR3 size: 14 residues. V lost 6 bases and J 1 base, leaving 13 bases between the germline ends. The CDR3 DNA, read in part, is TGTGCCAGCAGCTCACCGGACAGTTCCTACGAG. Encoded protein: CASSSPDSSYE. The CDR3 in full is CASSSPDSSYEQYF.

Points on this clone: Coverage ceases 3 residues before the CDR3 finishes, and the germline J gene fills in the end. The rearrangement links TRBV19 to TRBJ2-4, with a weak D call TRBD2 (6 bases). Germline loops: CDR1 LNHDA, CDR2 SQIVND (reference sequence). This CDR3 contains 12 residues. CDR3 in amino acids: CASSAPAGGQYF. Incomplete CDR3 DNA: TGTGCCAGTAGTGCCCCCGCCGGGGGT. Using reference TRBV19 and TRBJ2-4 for the parts outside the CDR3, the full variable domain is DGGITQSPKYLFRKEGQNVTLSCEQNLNHDAMYWYRQDPGQGLRLIYYSQIVNDFQKGDIAEGYSVSREKKESFPLTVTSAQKNPTAFYLCASSAPAGGQYFGAGTRLSVL.

This clone was seen at least ten times. Read coverage stops 3 residues before the CDR3 terminus; the germline J gene supplies the remainder. The chain is built from TRBV20-1 and TRBJ2-7; perhaps TRBD1 as D (5 bases). V lost 1 base and J lost 5, with 12 bases in between. CDR1 DFQATT and CDR2 SNEGSKA come from the germline V gene (reference sequence). The CDR3 extends over 13 amino acids. CDR3 residues: CSARVPGINEQYF. CDR3 bases read: TGCAGTGCTAGAGTCCCAGGGATTAACGAG.

This clone has more than one count but fewer than ten. It is likely a read error: a sequence one base away is far more abundant. The read falls 3 residues short of the CDR3 end, and the missing part is taken from the germline J gene. V and J are TRBV30 and TRBJ2-3; D is undetermined. This CDR3 comprises 16 residues. Germline CDR1 GTSNPN, CDR2 SVGIG (reference sequence). V lost 7 bases and J lost 0, with 20 bases in between. The CDR3 DNA, read in part, is TGTGCCTTCCGAAAGAGGCTTTCCATAAGCACAGATACG. Protein: CAFRKRLSISTDT. The full CDR3 reads CAFRKRLSISTDTQYF.

This clone was seen many times. The read is 3 residues too short to cover the CDR3 end, so that end is filled in from the germline J gene. This chain joins TRBV28 and TRBJ1-1; 8 positions match TRBD1. The CDR3 totals 16 residues. Germline V lookup: CDR1 MDHEN, CDR2 SYDVKM. The CDR3 sequence is CASSLGYQGAKGEAFF. The sequenced part of the CDR3 DNA is TGTGCCAGCAGTTTGGGTTACCAGGGGGCTAAAGGCGAA.

This clone was observed at least ten times. Germline and junction disagree at one end, which may indicate a read error. The read falls 3 residues short of the CDR3 end, and the missing part is taken from the germline J gene. The V and J genes are TRBV7-7 and TRBJ2-7; 7 bases are shared with TRBD2. There are 14 residues in the CDR3. Germline V lookup: CDR1 SSHAT, CDR2 FNYEAQ (reference sequence). The DNA read from the CDR3 is TGTGCTAGCAGCAAACAGCGGGGCTCCTACGAG. This codes for CASSKQRGSYE. The entire CDR3 is CASSKQRGSYEQYF.

The table lists this clone with a few counts. Read data end 3 residues before the CDR3 end; the end is taken from the germline J gene. The gene calls are TRBV6-4 and TRBJ2-3; TRBD2 might be the D (7 bases). The CDR3 contains 15 residues. Germline CDR1 and CDR2: MRHNA and SNTAGT. Trimming pared 4 bases from V and 5 bases from J, leaving 16 bases between. The CDR3 bases that were read are TGTGCCAGCAGTGGTGGGCGAGGGGGGGAAGATACG. Translating it yields CASSGGRGGEDT. The CDR3 in full is CASSGGRGGEDTQYF.

This clone occurred many times. The CDR3 end is not reached by the read, which stops 3 residues before it; the germline J gene fills it in. The chain carries TRBV19 and TRBJ1-4; 12 nucleotides line up with TRBD1. The CDR3 contains 18 residues. Trimming cost V 6 bases and J 0 bases; bases outside gene matches: 8. Germline CDR1 and CDR2: LNHDA and SQIVND (reference sequence). The CDR3 here is CASSPGQGAFATNEKLFF. The sequenced part of the CDR3 DNA is TGTGCCAGTAGCCCGGGACAGGGGGCATTCGCAACTAATGAAAAA.

This clone was seen at least ten times. This chain's CDR3 is CASSLELAGAAQYF. The covered CDR3 bases are TGTGCCAGCAGCTTAGAACTAGCGGGGGCCGCG. The chain carries TRBV7-9 and TRBJ2-3; 11 positions agree with TRBD2. The observed sequence ends 3 residues before the CDR3 terminus, with the missing tail filled in from the germline J gene. The CDR3 totals 14 residues. CDR1 SEHNR and CDR2 FQNEAQ come from the germline V gene (reference sequence).

This clone showed up many times. The read comes to an end 3 residues before the CDR3 does, leaving the germline J gene to fill in the end. The rearrangement uses TRBV20-1 and TRBJ2-5; 12 bases are shared with TRBD2. CDR1 is DFQATT, CDR2 SNEGSKA, per germline (reference sequence). The CDR3 sequence is 14 residues long. Trimming cost V 4 bases and J 5 bases; bases outside gene matches: 5. The DNA read from the CDR3 is TGCAGTGCTATTAAAACTAGCGGGAGGGAGACC. Its protein product is CSAIKTSGRET. The whole CDR3 sequence is CSAIKTSGRETQYF.

This clone has a count of ten or more. The CDR3 goes on 3 residues after the read ends, and that part is filled in from the germline J gene. The rearrangement uses TRBV30 and TRBJ1-5; a weak D match, TRBD1 (5 bases). Germline V gene data show CDR1 as GTSNPN and CDR2 as SVGIG (reference sequence). V gave up 0 bases and J gave up 6 bases, with 12 bases separating them. The CDR3 is 14 residues long. The CDR3 here is CAWSVKGESQPQHF. The CDR3 bases that were read are TGTGCCTGGAGTGTAAAAGGGGAAAGTCAGCCC.

At least ten counts were recorded for this clone. The read falls 3 residues short of the CDR3 end, and the missing part is taken from the germline J gene. The chain employs TRBV12-3 or TRBV12-4 and TRBJ1-2; a weak D match, TRBD1 (5 bases). With 6 bases removed from V and 7 bases from J, the gap between germline ends came to 12 bases. This CDR3 comprises 12 residues. The CDR3 loop is CASRFQGSGYTF. The CDR3 DNA, read in part, is TGTGCCAGCAGGTTCCAGGGAAGTGGC.

This clone showed up many times. The CDR3 is cut off 3 residues early in the read; its end comes from the germline J gene. The chain uses TRBV7-2 and TRBJ1-6, with TRBD1 as a possible D gene (5 bases). Germline V CDR1 and CDR2: SGHTA, FQGNSA. V was clipped by 0 bases and J by 8 bases, with 11 bases between them. This CDR3 comprises 15 residues. The DNA read from the CDR3 is TGTGCCAGCAGCTTAGCGCGGACAAGTTATTCACCC. Amino acid sequence: CASSLARTSYSP. The entire CDR3 sequence reads CASSLARTSYSPLHF.

This clone was counted ten times or more. Sequencing ends 3 residues short of the CDR3 end; the germline J gene provides the rest. V usage is TRBV29-1 and J usage is TRBJ2-7; 8 bases map to TRBD2. CDR3 length: 14 amino acids. Germline V gene data show CDR1 as SQVTM and CDR2 as ANQGSEA. Trimming cost V 3 bases and J 6 bases; bases outside gene matches: 10. Incomplete CDR3 DNA: TGCAGCGTTGACGTGAGCGGGAGCGGCGGCGAG. Its protein product is CSVDVSGSGGE. The whole CDR3 sequence reads CSVDVSGSGGEQYF.

This clone was observed at least ten times. The read terminates 3 residues before the CDR3 end, so the remaining end is supplied by the germline J gene. The rearrangement links TRBV20-1 to TRBJ2-7; 7 nucleotides agree with TRBD2. The germline V gene encodes CDR1 DFQATT and CDR2 SNEGSKA (reference sequence). V was clipped by 5 bases and J by 4 bases; unmatched bases: 5. The length of the CDR3 is 12 residues. Incomplete CDR3 DNA: TGCAGTGCTGGGAGGGGAGGGTACGAG. Its translation is CSAGRGGYE. The complete CDR3 protein is CSAGRGGYEQYF.

There are many counts of this clone. The sequenced fragment ends 3 residues before the CDR3 boundary, so the rest is inferred from the germline J gene. V and J are TRBV7-6 and TRBJ2-7; 9 positions match TRBD1. This CDR3 contains 15 residues. Looked up from germline, CDR1 is SGHVS and CDR2 is FNYEAQ. With V trimmed by 0 bases and J by 2 bases, 2 bases remained unmatched. The CDR3 spells CASSLAGTGTYEQYF. CDR3 DNA, as far as it was read: TGTGCCAGCAGCTTAGCCGGGACAGGGACCTACGAG.

This clone was observed many times. The read terminates 3 residues before the CDR3 end, so the remaining end is supplied by the germline J gene. This chain joins TRBV7-8 and TRBJ2-1; 13 nucleotides agree with TRBD2. J was trimmed by 6 bases and V by 5 bases; bases with no gene match: 4. The CDR3 is made up of 15 amino acids. CDR1 is SGHVS, CDR2 FQNEAQ, per germline. CDR3 residues: CASSEGLAGTNEQFF. The sequenced part of the CDR3 DNA is TGTGCCAGCAGCGAGGGACTAGCGGGAACCAATGAG.

Points on this clone: Read data end 3 residues before the CDR3 end; the end is taken from the germline J gene. The V gene is TRBV19, the J gene TRBJ2-2; 7 positions match TRBD1. The CDR3 runs to 16 residues. Germline CDR1 LNHDA, CDR2 SQIVND (reference sequence). Here the CDR3 reads CASSSIEGATNEKLFF. The sequenced part of the CDR3 DNA is TGTGCCAGTAGTTCCATCGAGGGGGCAACTAATGAAAAG. Variable domain in full (rest from reference TRBV19 and TRBJ2-2): DGGITQSPKYLFRKEGQNVTLSCEQNLNHDAMYWYRQDPGQGLRLIYYSQIVNDFQKGDIAEGYSVSREKKESFPLTVTSAQKNPTAFYLCASSSIEGATNEKLFFGEGSRLTVL.

This clone was seen repeatedly, ten times or more. Sequencing ends 3 residues short of the CDR3 end; the germline J gene provides the rest. The rearrangement uses TRBV29-1 and TRBJ2-1; D gene uncertain. Deletions cut 3 bases from V and 0 bases from J, with 9 bases between. Germline lookup yields CDR1 SQVTM and CDR2 ANQGSEA. The CDR3 spans 14 residues. The sequenced CDR3 bases are TGCAGCGTTGAGGCGGAGTCCTCCTACAATGAG. It specifies CSVEAESSYNE. Given in full, the CDR3 is CSVEAESSYNEQFF.